This record looks at one T cell receptor (beta chain) sequence and its context. Its antigen remains unidentified. The data stem from a study of blood T cells in healthy people across ages. The study, taken as a whole, reports: A roughly linear age-dependent decrease characterized TCR beta diversity per million T cells.

The second PCR ran 7 to 11 cycles with a sample-barcoded 5' primer and J-beta primers. At least 3 million CDR3-containing paired-end reads were obtained per sample. TCRdb passed the 5' RACE reads through MiXCR, listing each CDR3 protein once. The table lists approximately 780,000 distinct CDR3 sequences, approximately 24% of them singletons. CDR3 size: 14 residues. Germline V CDR1 and CDR2: MNHEY, SVGAGI. Trimming cost V 0 bases and J 5 bases, with 10 bases left between them. These data also formed part of another study, on T cells of mothers and their children. That report adds: Researchers put all of the extracted RNA into cDNA synthesis, using about 1.4 ug per 15 ul. Over 8 million TCR beta CDR3 reads were obtained from each mother, and some 3.1 million from each child.

The sequenced sample was blood. The chain links TRBV6-5 to TRBJ2-5; maybe TRBD1 (5 bases). The TCR was taken from a boy younger than 18 in good health. The CDR3 sequence: CASSYSWGRETQYF. The CDR3 DNA is TGTGCCAGCAGTTACTCTTGGGGCCGGGAGACCCAGTACTTC.